This TCR beta chain was observed in a study of beta chain features in type 1 diabetes. General study results and limits: The VDJ junctions of type 1 diabetes patients carried fewer insertions and more deletions.

CDR3 size: 15 residues. The V segment lost 1 base and the J segment 3 bases; nucleotides outside the gene matches: 5. The germline gives CDR1 ENHRY, CDR2 SYGVKD. Expressed TCRB transcripts were sequenced because the entire RNA isolate underwent reverse transcription. The study sequenced naive, central memory and regulatory T cell samples to an average of about 4 million reads. Only in-frame clones appear in the TCRdb table, and some are missing; sequencing was by immunoSEQ multiplex PCR. The table shows fewer than 650,000 clones, with roughly 15% occurring only once. Note on this clone: Its antigen remains unidentified.

Only one heparinised blood draw was taken per donor, and its volume averaged approximately 120 mL. The sequencing input was naive CD4+ T cells from blood. The sequence was collected from a young man in good health. The V and J genes are TRBV10-3 and TRBJ2-7, with 8 bases matching TRBD1. The CDR3 protein is CAISEFQGAHYEQYF. The DNA for the CDR3 is TGTGCCATCAGTGAGTTCCAGGGGGCCCACTACGAGCAGTACTTC.